This T cell receptor (beta chain) was sequenced in a study of blood T cell repertoires in COVID-19. The germline V gene encodes CDR1 DFQATT and CDR2 SNEGSKA (reference sequence). CDR3 size: 11 residues. The germline V and J ends were trimmed by 3 bases and 5 bases, with 8 bases remaining between them. Some clones are missing from TCRdb's copy, which holds only in-frame ones; the method was immunoSEQ multiplex PCR. The sample contains about 260,000 clones, approximately 87% of which appear only once. This TCR was recovered from a woman in her thirties or forties who had recovered from COVID-19. The sequenced sample was peripheral blood. This chain links TRBV20-1 with TRBJ2-7; D perhaps matches TRBD1 (5 bases). This CDR3 is CSASIRDEQYF. CDR3 sequence (DNA): TGCAGTGCTAGTATCAGGGACGAGCAGTACTTC.